Detailed here is one TCR beta chain. Its antigen is currently unknown. This sample is drawn from a study of identical twins. Study-wide results and limits: Without tracking the same donors, conclusions rested on cross-sectional statistical analysis. For out-of-frame beta sequences, excess twin sharing was weaker.

V shed 2 bases, J shed 7 bases, and the junction held 9 bases outside the gene matches. The CDR3 sequence is 17 residues long. In germline, CDR1 is SGHTA, CDR2 FQGNSA. It was template switching that added a universal primer site, and there were unique molecular identifiers on the cDNA. TCRdb reprocessed the 5' RACE reads via MiXCR and lists one record per CDR3 protein. This table holds around 1.7 million distinct CDR3 sequences, less than 40% found once. Material: cord blood. The receptor's source is a newborn girl in good health. The chain joins TRBV7-2 to TRBJ2-3; 13 positions match TRBD2. The CDR3 loop is CASSLKETSGRSYTQYF. In DNA, the CDR3 is TGTGCCAGCAGCTTAAAGGAGACTAGCGGGAGGTCATATACGCAGTATTTT.